One sample yielded the 12 T cell receptor beta chains listed below, sequenced in a study of tumor-infiltrating lymphocytes in primary liver carcinoma. It was from around 20-30 mg of unsorted bulk tissue that RNA and DNA were co-extracted. A constant-region primer primed TCR beta cDNA synthesis from 400 to 550 ng of total RNA. For TCR beta, libraries were produced by three nested multiplex PCR rounds using slightly modified ARM-PCR. TRBV1-TRBV30 forward primers paired with a C-beta reverse primer were used in the first two PCR rounds, which ran approximately 10 cycles each. TCRdb re-called the multiplex PCR reads with MiXCR, one entry per CDR3 protein. The table lists roughly 100,000 distinct CDR3 sequences, roughly 80% of them singletons. Material: liver tumor tissue from sampling region 3. This sample's subset: tumor region T3, left-lateral pole. The receptors here all came from a man aged 35-49 years with primary liver carcinoma and hepatitis B virus infection.

Points on this clonotype: One end of the junction does not line up with germline, which may come from a read error. This chain uses TRBV4-2 with TRBJ2-1, with 10 bases lining up with TRBD2. This CDR3 comprises 15 residues. The germline V gene has CDR1 LGHNA and CDR2 YNFKEQ. The CDR3 here is CVSSQVASGSNEQFF. The CDR3 DNA sequence: TGTGTCAGCAGCCAGGTGGCTAGCGGGAGTAATGAGCAGTTCTTC.

With regard to this clonotype: A much bigger clone sits one base away, suggesting this may be a read error. This sequence joins TRBV18 and TRBJ2-3, with D unresolved. CDR3 length: 15 amino acids. V was cut by 3 bases and J by 2 bases, with 12 bases left in between. From germline, CDR1 is KGHSH and CDR2 LQKENI. The CDR3 DNA reads TGTGCCAGCTCACCTGATATGAGTTCCACAGATACGCAGTATTTT. Protein sequence: CASSPDMSSTDTQYF. Looking up the rest from reference TRBV18 and TRBJ2-3 gives the full variable domain: NAGVMQNPRHLVRRRGQEARLRCSPMKGHSHVYWYRQLPEEGLKFMVYLQKENIIDESGMPKERFSAEFPKEGPSILRIQQVVRGDSAAYFCASSPDMSSTDTQYFGPGTRLTVL.

This chain connects TRBV4-2 to TRBJ2-5; D is undetermined. V gave up 5 bases and J gave up 0 bases, with 13 bases separating them. In germline, CDR1 is LGHNA, CDR2 YNFKEQ. The CDR3 has 15 amino acids. The CDR3 region is CASSNRLGYQETQYF. The CDR3 DNA reads as TGTGCCAGCAGCAACCGCCTTGGTTACCAAGAGACCCAGTACTTC.

This clonotype was seen only once. The junction departs from germline at one end; a sequencing error may be responsible. This rearrangement joins TRBV6-1 to TRBJ1-2; D might be TRBD1 (6 bases). This CDR3 contains 12 residues. The V gene's germline CDR1 is MNHNS and CDR2 SASEGT. In DNA, the CDR3 is TGTGTCAGCACCCAGGACAGCTATGGTTACACCTTC. Amino acids: CVSTQDSYGYTF.

This clonotype showed up just once. CDR3 protein: CASSHRSRGMAYNEQFF. The CDR3 nucleotides are TGTGCCAGCAGCCACCGGTCGAGGGGGATGGCATACAATGAGCAGTTCTTC. J is TRBJ2-1 and V is TRBV7-9, with D maybe TRBD1 (6 bases). Between the trimmed V and J ends, which lost 5 bases and 4 bases, there was a span of 21 bases. Germline CDR1 is SEHNR and CDR2 is FQNEAQ (reference sequence). This CDR3 has 17 residues.

A remark on this clonotype: A read error may account for a junction end that differs from germline. The chain carries TRBV11-1 and TRBJ2-4; 13 positions match TRBD2. Germline values: CDR1 SGHAT, CDR2 FQDESV (reference sequence). The CDR3 sequence is 17 residues long. The CDR3, as DNA: TGTACCAACAACTTTCCCGGGACTAGCGGGACCAAAAACATTGAGTACTTC. It yields the protein CTNNFPGTSGTKNIEYF.

As for this clonotype: The junction departs from germline at one end; a sequencing error may be responsible. This chain connects TRBV6-6 to TRBJ2-3, with D perhaps matching TRBD2 (5 bases). The CDR3 sequence is 14 residues long. Germline values: CDR1 MNHNY, CDR2 SVGAGI (reference sequence). The CDR3 bases are TGTGCCAGCGGTTACGCGACTATAACAGATACACAGTATTTT. It is translated as CASGYATITDTQYF.

This clonotype has only one observation. One end of the junction is discordant with germline, which a read error may explain. This sequence joins TRBV4-2 and TRBJ2-1; 15 positions match TRBD2. Germline assignment: CDR1 LGHNA and CDR2 YNFKEQ. The CDR3 consists of 19 residues. CDR3 nucleotide sequence: TGTGTCAGCAGCCAAAATATAGCGGGTGGACTAGCGGGAGGGAGCCCGCAGTTCTTC. Its protein product is CVSSQNIAGGLAGGSPQFF.

The chain carries TRBV5-8 and TRBJ2-6; D gene uncertain. Trimming left V 2 bases short and J 9 bases short, with 15 bases between. The CDR3 loop spans 15 amino acids. CDR1 and CDR2 (germline): SGHTS, YDEGEE. The CDR3 sequence: CASSFRVSGINVLTF. CDR3 in DNA: TGTGCCAGCAGCTTTCGGGTCTCTGGGATCAACGTCCTGACTTTC.

This clonotype was seen more than once but under ten times. The gene calls are TRBV5-1 and TRBJ1-1, with D perhaps TRBD1 (5 bases). Germline V gene data show CDR1 as SGHRS and CDR2 as YFSETQ. This CDR3 is 15 amino acids long. Trimming cost V 2 bases and J 3 bases, with 14 bases left between them. DNA of the CDR3: TGCGCCAGCAGCTTAGTATCCGGGGGTTACACTGAAGCTTTCTTT. It codes for CASSLVSGGYTEAFF. Full variable domain (outside the CDR3, taken from reference TRBV5-1 and TRBJ1-1): KAGVTQTPRYLIKTRGQQVTLSCSPISGHRSVSWYQQTPGQGLQFLFEYFSETQRNKGNFPGRFSGRQFSNSRSEMNVSTLELGDSALYLCASSLVSGGYTEAFFGQGTRLTVV.

This clonotype was seen a single time. V usage is TRBV5-4 and J usage is TRBJ2-7, with a possible D match to TRBD2 (5 bases). In germline, CDR1 is SGHNT, CDR2 YYREEE (reference sequence). V dropped 7 bases and J dropped 6 bases, with 20 bases sitting between them. The CDR3 spans 14 residues. CDR3 nucleotides: TGTGCCAGCTGCAAGGCGGACTGGGCCCCCGAGCAGTACTTC. This translates into CASCKADWAPEQYF.

This clonotype appeared once. V usage is TRBV6-5 and J usage is TRBJ2-6; possibly TRBD1 for D (5 bases). The CDR3 extends over 19 amino acids. Germline V gene sequence: CDR1 MNHEY, CDR2 SVGAGI. V was trimmed by 10 bases and J by 2 bases, leaving 27 bases between them. In nucleotides, the CDR3 is TGTGCCAACAGCCGACCCTGGGCAGGGCCCTTACCTGGGGCCAACGTCCTGACTTTC. This gives the protein CANSRPWAGPLPGANVLTF.